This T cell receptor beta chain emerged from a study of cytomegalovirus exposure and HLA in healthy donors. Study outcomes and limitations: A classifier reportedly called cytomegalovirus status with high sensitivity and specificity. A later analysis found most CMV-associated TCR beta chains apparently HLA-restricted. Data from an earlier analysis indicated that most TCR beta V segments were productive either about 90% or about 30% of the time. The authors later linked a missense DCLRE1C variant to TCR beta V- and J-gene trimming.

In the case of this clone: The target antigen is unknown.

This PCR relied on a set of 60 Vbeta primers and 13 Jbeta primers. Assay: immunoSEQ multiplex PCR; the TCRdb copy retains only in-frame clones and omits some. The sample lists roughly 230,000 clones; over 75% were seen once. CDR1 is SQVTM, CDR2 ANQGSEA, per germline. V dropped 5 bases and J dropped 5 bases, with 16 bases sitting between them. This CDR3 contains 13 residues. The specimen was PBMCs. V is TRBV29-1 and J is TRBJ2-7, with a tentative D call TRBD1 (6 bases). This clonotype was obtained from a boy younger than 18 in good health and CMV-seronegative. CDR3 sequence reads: CSVTLQTGHEQYF. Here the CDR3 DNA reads TGCAGCGTTACCCTTCAGACAGGCCACGAGCAGTACTTC.